This T cell receptor beta chain was retrieved from a study of blood T cell repertoires in COVID-19. Turning to the study itself: Acute-phase and convalescent COVID-19 samples originated in the United States, Italy and Spain. From T cells, B-cell-depleted T cells, or PBMCs came the material, which was cDNA or gDNA.

CDR1 and CDR2 from the germline V gene are MDHEN and SYDVKM. V was clipped by 4 bases and J by 2 bases, with 8 bases between them. The CDR3 extends over 13 amino acids. Study processing details: It was from reference gene primer amplification that nucleated cell counts were estimated. Clones were read by immunoSEQ multiplex PCR, and TCRdb kept only the in-frame ones, dropping some. Clone size and the V and J calls come from that table; the DNA yielded D and trimming. Of fewer than 250,000 clones in the sample, roughly four fifths are singletons; the top ten hold approximately 5%. This TCR was recovered from a woman in her 70s with active or convalescent COVID-19. The specimen sequenced was peripheral blood. The gene calls are TRBV28 and TRBJ1-1; D might be TRBD1 (5 bases). The CDR3 sequence: CASSSWGNTEAFF. In DNA, the CDR3 is TGTGCCAGCAGTTCGTGGGGCAACACTGAAGCTTTCTTT.